A selection of T cell receptor beta chains follows, all from one sample in a study of blood T cells in healthy people across ages. TCRdb reprocessed the 5' RACE reads with MiXCR, giving one entry per CDR3 protein. The data contain about 1.4 million distinct CDR3 sequences, roughly 64% of them singletons. The sequenced material came from blood. These receptors were taken from a man aged 18 to 30 in good health. Both conserved end residues are part of each CDR3. The D gene is left open where the match is weak. Clone size is stated in some rows and not others, as once, few, many or a class when expanded.

j_call: TRBJ2-3; d_call: TRBD2; v_call: TRBV7-9; clone_size: .; cdr3_length: 13; cdr3_aa: CASRSGRTDTQYF; cdr3_nt: TGTGCCAGCAGATCCGGGAGGACAGATACGCAGTATTTT
j_call: TRBJ2-1; d_call: .; v_call: TRBV27; clone_size: few; cdr3_length: 14; cdr3_aa: CASGLSGVHNEQFF; cdr3_nt: TGTGCCAGCGGCCTTAGCGGCGTACACAATGAGCAGTTCTTC
j_call: TRBJ2-7; d_call: .; v_call: TRBV6-2/TRBV6-3; clone_size: once; cdr3_length: 15; cdr3_aa: CASTPVGIANYEQYF; cdr3_nt: TGTGCCAGCACCCCTGTTGGCATAGCGAACTACGAGCAGTACTTC
j_call: TRBJ1-1; d_call: .; v_call: TRBV9; clone_size: .; cdr3_length: 14; cdr3_aa: CASSVVRENTEAFF; cdr3_nt: TGTGCCAGCAGCGTAGTTAGAGAGAACACTGAAGCTTTCTTT
j_call: TRBJ2-1; d_call: TRBD2; v_call: TRBV10-3; clone_size: .; cdr3_length: 13; cdr3_aa: CATGLGTPNEQFF; cdr3_nt: TGTGCCACCGGACTAGGGACCCCCAATGAGCAGTTCTTC
j_call: TRBJ2-5; d_call: TRBD1; v_call: TRBV24-1; clone_size: .; cdr3_length: 15; cdr3_aa: CATSDSGTGEETQYF; cdr3_nt: TGTGCCACCAGTGATTCCGGGACAGGGGAAGAGACCCAGTACTTC
j_call: TRBJ1-5; d_call: .; v_call: TRBV5-5; clone_size: .; cdr3_length: 16; cdr3_aa: CASSLWGPSGNQPQHF; cdr3_nt: TGTGCCAGCAGCTTGTGGGGCCCGTCAGGCAATCAGCCCCAGCATTTT
j_call: TRBJ2-3; d_call: .; v_call: TRBV2; clone_size: .; cdr3_length: 15; cdr3_aa: CASRADRPQGDTQYF; cdr3_nt: TGTGCCAGCAGAGCGGATAGACCCCAGGGAGATACGCAGTATTTT
j_call: TRBJ2-7; d_call: TRBD2; v_call: TRBV29-1; clone_size: .; cdr3_length: 14; cdr3_aa: CSFVAGLAPYEQYF; cdr3_nt: TGCAGCTTCGTGGCAGGACTAGCCCCGTACGAGCAGTACTTC
j_call: TRBJ2-6; d_call: .; v_call: TRBV4-2; clone_size: few; cdr3_length: 16; cdr3_aa: CASSQDLASGANVLTF; cdr3_nt: TGTGCCAGCAGCCAAGATCTCGCCTCTGGGGCCAACGTCCTGACTTTC
j_call: TRBJ2-7; d_call: .; v_call: TRBV7-9; clone_size: .; cdr3_length: 12; cdr3_aa: CASSFLVDEQYF; cdr3_nt: TGTGCCAGCAGCTTCCTAGTCGACGAGCAGTACTTC
j_call: TRBJ1-2; d_call: .; v_call: TRBV15; clone_size: .; cdr3_length: 15; cdr3_aa: CATSRDTGVSYGYTF; cdr3_nt: TGTGCCACCAGCAGAGATACAGGAGTCAGCTATGGCTACACCTTC
j_call: TRBJ1-1; d_call: .; v_call: TRBV27; clone_size: many; cdr3_length: 14; cdr3_aa: CASSLTGLNTEAFF; cdr3_nt: TGTGCCAGCAGTTTAACAGGACTGAACACTGAAGCTTTCTTT
j_call: TRBJ1-2; d_call: TRBD1; v_call: TRBV29-1; clone_size: few; cdr3_length: 15; cdr3_aa: CSVPGTGRFNYGYTF; cdr3_nt: TGCAGCGTTCCCGGGACAGGGAGGTTTAACTATGGCTACACCTTC
j_call: TRBJ2-7; d_call: .; v_call: TRBV5-5; clone_size: .; cdr3_length: 15; cdr3_aa: CASSLVGGSYNEQYF; cdr3_nt: TGTGCCAGCAGCTTGGTTGGCGGCTCCTACAATGAGCAGTACTTC
j_call: TRBJ2-5; d_call: .; v_call: TRBV7-6; clone_size: .; cdr3_length: 15; cdr3_aa: CASSSPGGDQETQYF; cdr3_nt: TGTGCCAGCAGCTCACCGGGTGGGGACCAAGAGACCCAGTACTTC
j_call: TRBJ2-7; d_call: TRBD1; v_call: TRBV6-2/TRBV6-3; clone_size: .; cdr3_length: 12; cdr3_aa: CASTSADRVWYF; cdr3_nt: TGTGCCAGCACCAGCGCTGACAGGGTATGGTACTTC
j_call: TRBJ2-1; d_call: .; v_call: TRBV6-5; clone_size: .; cdr3_length: 12; cdr3_aa: CASRTSGHEQFF; cdr3_nt: TGTGCCAGCAGGACTAGTGGCCATGAGCAGTTCTTC
j_call: TRBJ2-7; d_call: .; v_call: TRBV3-1; clone_size: .; cdr3_length: 15; cdr3_aa: CASSQELGTSYEQYF; cdr3_nt: TGTGCCAGCAGCCAAGAGCTAGGAACTAGCTACGAGCAGTACTTC
j_call: TRBJ2-7; d_call: TRBD2; v_call: TRBV4-2; clone_size: .; cdr3_length: 15; cdr3_aa: CASSQWGLAGYEQYF; cdr3_nt: TGTGCCAGCAGCCAATGGGGACTAGCGGGCTACGAGCAGTACTTC
j_call: TRBJ1-2; d_call: .; v_call: TRBV29-1; clone_size: few; cdr3_length: 16; cdr3_aa: CSAWGGGKGLADGYTF; cdr3_nt: TGCAGCGCCTGGGGAGGGGGGAAAGGGCTGGCGGATGGCTACACCTTC
j_call: TRBJ2-7; d_call: .; v_call: TRBV20-1; clone_size: .; cdr3_length: 17; cdr3_aa: CSAPPHGAGFRVYEQYF; cdr3_nt: TGCAGTGCTCCCCCCCACGGTGCGGGATTTAGAGTCTACGAGCAGTACTTC
j_call: TRBJ2-7; d_call: .; v_call: TRBV11-2; clone_size: few; cdr3_length: 14; cdr3_aa: CASSILGQSYEQYF; cdr3_nt: TGTGCCAGCAGCATCCTTGGACAATCCTACGAGCAGTACTTC
j_call: TRBJ2-2; d_call: .; v_call: TRBV20-1; clone_size: .; cdr3_length: 16; cdr3_aa: CSARDSSSENTGELFF; cdr3_nt: TGCAGTGCTAGAGATTCCTCTAGCGAGAACACCGGGGAGCTGTTTTTT
j_call: TRBJ1-2; d_call: TRBD1; v_call: TRBV10-3; clone_size: .; cdr3_length: 17; cdr3_aa: CAITPGTGYYQYYGYTF; cdr3_nt: TGTGCCATCACCCCCGGGACAGGCTACTACCAATATTATGGCTACACCTTC
j_call: TRBJ2-5; d_call: .; v_call: TRBV11-2; clone_size: .; cdr3_length: 16; cdr3_aa: CASSLDSGTAGETQYF; cdr3_nt: TGTGCCAGCAGCTTAGATTCTGGGACGGCTGGGGAGACCCAGTACTTC
j_call: TRBJ2-7; d_call: TRBD2; v_call: TRBV4-2; clone_size: few; cdr3_length: 12; cdr3_aa: CAAGLAGVEQYF; cdr3_nt: TGTGCCGCCGGACTAGCGGGAGTCGAGCAGTACTTC
j_call: TRBJ2-1; d_call: .; v_call: TRBV7-2; clone_size: .; cdr3_length: 18; cdr3_aa: CASSLERRQPLPYNEQFF; cdr3_nt: TGTGCCAGCAGCTTAGAACGTCGACAGCCTCTTCCCTACAATGAGCAGTTCTTC
j_call: TRBJ2-7; d_call: .; v_call: TRBV20-1; clone_size: few; cdr3_length: 14; cdr3_aa: CSASGPGQGTEQYF; cdr3_nt: TGCAGTGCTAGTGGACCGGGACAAGGGACCGAGCAGTACTTC
j_call: TRBJ2-5; d_call: .; v_call: TRBV12-3/TRBV12-4; clone_size: .; cdr3_length: 13; cdr3_aa: CASTKGGGETQYF; cdr3_nt: TGTGCCAGCACGAAGGGCGGTGGAGAGACCCAGTACTTC
j_call: TRBJ2-1; d_call: .; v_call: TRBV4-1; clone_size: .; cdr3_length: 15; cdr3_aa: CTSSQDQRTYNEQFF; cdr3_nt: TGCACCAGCAGCCAAGACCAGCGTACCTACAATGAGCAGTTCTTC
j_call: TRBJ2-1; d_call: TRBD2; v_call: TRBV20-1; clone_size: .; cdr3_length: 15; cdr3_aa: CSAPPGLVNYNEQFF; cdr3_nt: TGCAGTGCACCGCCGGGACTAGTGAATTACAATGAGCAGTTCTTC
j_call: TRBJ2-1; d_call: TRBD1; v_call: TRBV13; clone_size: .; cdr3_length: 18; cdr3_aa: CASSSEPKDREGRNEQFF; cdr3_nt: TGTGCCAGCAGCTCCGAACCGAAAGACAGGGAAGGGCGCAATGAGCAGTTCTTC
j_call: TRBJ2-7; d_call: TRBD1; v_call: TRBV7-2; clone_size: .; cdr3_length: 15; cdr3_aa: CASSLGDRGCHEQYF; cdr3_nt: TGTGCCAGCAGCTTAGGGGACAGGGGTTGCCACGAGCAGTACTTC
j_call: TRBJ2-5; d_call: TRBD2; v_call: TRBV7-2; clone_size: .; cdr3_length: 16; cdr3_aa: CASSLITSGGGETQYF; cdr3_nt: TGTGCCAGCAGCTTAATAACTAGCGGGGGTGGGGAGACCCAGTACTTC
j_call: TRBJ2-1; d_call: TRBD1; v_call: TRBV18; clone_size: few; cdr3_length: 14; cdr3_aa: CASSAQGSNNEQFF; cdr3_nt: TGTGCCAGCTCCGCACAGGGGTCTAACAATGAGCAGTTCTTC
j_call: TRBJ2-3; d_call: .; v_call: TRBV11-2; clone_size: .; cdr3_length: 15; cdr3_aa: CASSLEPRDTDTQYF; cdr3_nt: TGTGCCAGCAGCTTAGAGCCCCGGGACACAGATACGCAGTATTTT
j_call: TRBJ2-2; d_call: TRBD1; v_call: TRBV7-9; clone_size: .; cdr3_length: 15; cdr3_aa: CASSDRTGGTGELFF; cdr3_nt: TGTGCCAGCAGCGACCGGACAGGAGGCACCGGGGAGCTGTTTTTT
j_call: TRBJ2-7; d_call: .; v_call: TRBV12-3/TRBV12-4; clone_size: few; cdr3_length: 14; cdr3_aa: CASSRRDSRYEQYF; cdr3_nt: TGTGCCAGCAGTCGGCGGGACAGCCGCTACGAGCAGTACTTC
j_call: TRBJ1-2; d_call: .; v_call: TRBV7-2; clone_size: .; cdr3_length: 17; cdr3_aa: CASSLEGGASPNYGYTF; cdr3_nt: TGTGCCAGCAGCTTAGAGGGGGGGGCGTCCCCTAACTATGGCTACACCTTC
j_call: TRBJ2-5; d_call: TRBD1; v_call: TRBV6-1; clone_size: once; cdr3_length: 16; cdr3_aa: CASSPTPGQGNLAQYF; cdr3_nt: TGTGCCAGCAGTCCCACTCCGGGACAGGGTAATTTGGCCCAGTACTTC
j_call: TRBJ1-5; d_call: .; v_call: TRBV9; clone_size: .; cdr3_length: 13; cdr3_aa: CASSVVPFQPQHF; cdr3_nt: TGTGCCAGCAGCGTAGTCCCCTTTCAGCCCCAGCATTTT
j_call: TRBJ1-2; d_call: .; v_call: TRBV28; clone_size: few; cdr3_length: 15; cdr3_aa: CASSPPGLGGYGYTF; cdr3_nt: TGTGCCAGCAGCCCCCCAGGGTTGGGGGGCTATGGCTACACCTTC
j_call: TRBJ1-1; d_call: .; v_call: TRBV29-1; clone_size: .; cdr3_length: 14; cdr3_aa: CSVERQAMNTEAFF; cdr3_nt: TGCAGCGTTGAGAGACAGGCCATGAACACTGAAGCTTTCTTT
j_call: TRBJ2-7; d_call: .; v_call: TRBV20-1; clone_size: once; cdr3_length: 15; cdr3_aa: CSARDHGQGFYEQYF; cdr3_nt: TGCAGTGCTAGAGATCACGGGCAGGGTTTTTACGAGCAGTACTTC
j_call: TRBJ1-2; d_call: TRBD1; v_call: TRBV7-9; clone_size: .; cdr3_length: 16; cdr3_aa: CASSLEPGQGAIGYTF; cdr3_nt: TGTGCCAGCAGCTTGGAACCGGGACAGGGGGCGATTGGCTACACCTTC
j_call: TRBJ1-1; d_call: .; v_call: TRBV5-1; clone_size: .; cdr3_length: 16; cdr3_aa: CASKLRRQGMNTEAFF; cdr3_nt: TGCGCCAGCAAGCTACGAAGGCAGGGAATGAACACTGAAGCTTTCTTT
j_call: TRBJ2-5; d_call: .; v_call: TRBV11-2; clone_size: once; cdr3_length: 14; cdr3_aa: CASSLDVPAETQYF; cdr3_nt: TGTGCCAGCAGCTTAGATGTCCCTGCGGAGACCCAGTACTTC
j_call: TRBJ1-2; d_call: .; v_call: TRBV29-1; clone_size: few; cdr3_length: 12; cdr3_aa: CSVPDGGYGYTF; cdr3_nt: TGCAGCGTGCCCGACGGGGGCTATGGCTACACCTTC
j_call: TRBJ2-7; d_call: .; v_call: TRBV27; clone_size: .; cdr3_length: 14; cdr3_aa: CASSFSDTIYEQYF; cdr3_nt: TGTGCCAGCAGTTTCTCGGACACTATCTACGAGCAGTACTTC
j_call: TRBJ2-5; d_call: .; v_call: TRBV24-1; clone_size: .; cdr3_length: 14; cdr3_aa: CATSDPLYQETQYF; cdr3_nt: TGTGCCACCAGTGATCCCCTGTACCAAGAGACCCAGTACTTC
j_call: TRBJ1-1; d_call: .; v_call: TRBV2; clone_size: few; cdr3_length: 14; cdr3_aa: CASSEERGGTEAFF; cdr3_nt: TGTGCCAGCAGTGAAGAAAGGGGTGGAACTGAAGCTTTCTTT
j_call: TRBJ1-4; d_call: .; v_call: TRBV20-1; clone_size: .; cdr3_length: 13; cdr3_aa: CSAEGGANEKLFF; cdr3_nt: TGCAGTGCTGAGGGGGGGGCTAATGAAAAACTGTTTTTT
j_call: TRBJ2-7; d_call: TRBD2; v_call: TRBV7-2; clone_size: .; cdr3_length: 15; cdr3_aa: CASSPLSGGPYEQYF; cdr3_nt: TGTGCCAGCAGCCCCCTTAGCGGGGGGCCCTACGAGCAGTACTTC